These 31 T cell receptor beta chains were all obtained from the same sample, sequenced in a study of CD8 T cells in ankylosing spondylitis. TCRdb independently ran MiXCR on the 5' RACE reads; one entry per CDR3 protein. The data hold 200,000 or so distinct CDR3 sequences, with 10% to 15% observed a single time. Source material: blood, either unsorted or a sorted T cell fraction (not recorded which). These TCRs come from a female donor with ankylosing spondylitis or in good health (not recorded which).

V and J are TRBV5-4 and TRBJ2-5; D is perhaps TRBD1 (6 bases). The CDR3 consists of 15 residues. Germline V gives CDR1 SGHNT, CDR2 YYREEE (reference sequence). V was clipped by 1 base and J by 2 bases, with 12 bases between them. CDR3 sequence reads: CASSLPGVRQETQYF. Written as DNA, the CDR3 is TGTGCCAGCAGCTTGCCAGGGGTGAGGCAAGAGACCCAGTACTTC.

This clonotype was seen at least ten times. The rearrangement joins TRBV6-1 to TRBJ1-2; TRBD1 matches 9 bases. Per the germline V gene, CDR1 is MNHNS and CDR2 is SASEGT. With 2 bases clipped from V and 2 bases from J, the junction kept 3 bases outside the gene matches. This CDR3 spans 15 amino acids. The CDR3 is CASSERQGGNYGYTF. CDR3 sequence (DNA): TGTGCCAGCAGTGAAAGACAGGGGGGGAACTATGGCTACACCTTC.

This clonotype was counted at least ten times. J is TRBJ2-7 and V is TRBV29-1, with no clear D. V lost 5 bases and J 4 bases, leaving 18 bases between the germline ends. Germline-derived CDR1 and CDR2 are SQVTM and ANQGSEA. This CDR3 region has 14 residues. CDR3 nucleotides: TGCAGCGTTATTCCTCATTTAAACCAGTACGAGCAGTACTTC. Its protein is CSVIPHLNQYEQYF.

The chain carries TRBV4-3 and TRBJ2-1; D not certain. This CDR3 is built from 15 residues. Germline V CDR1 and CDR2: LGHNA, YSLEER. V was shortened by 1 base and J by 6 bases, with 13 bases between the two germline ends. In DNA, the CDR3 is TGCGCCAGCAGCCAAGTGGCCTACCCGCTCAATGAGCAGTTCTTC. Protein sequence: CASSQVAYPLNEQFF.

This clonotype was counted many times. The V and J genes are TRBV6-1 and TRBJ1-6; D unclear. The germline V gene encodes CDR1 MNHNS and CDR2 SASEGT. The CDR3 totals 15 residues. V dropped 1 base and J dropped 2 bases, with 6 bases sitting between them. The CDR3 bases are TGTGCCAGCAGTGAAGTGGTTACCTATAATTCACCCCTCCACTTT. Translated, it gives CASSEVVTYNSPLHF.

Concerning this clonotype: A much larger clone is a single base away; this may be a read error. The chain links TRBV10-3 to TRBJ2-1; D is unclear. The CDR3 runs 13 residues. Per germline, CDR1 ENHRY and CDR2 SYGVKD. This chain's CDR3 is CGISEQVTNEQFF. The DNA of the CDR3 is TGTGGCATCAGTGAGCAGGTAACAAATGAGCAGTTCTTC.

With respect to this clonotype: A read error may produce the germline difference seen at one junction end. This sequence joins TRBV20-1 and TRBJ2-5, with 8 bases fitting TRBD2. The length of the CDR3 is 16 residues. The germline V gene has CDR1 DFQATT and CDR2 SNEGSKA (reference sequence). The CDR3 spells CCASTVSGVFQETQYF. In DNA form, the CDR3 reads TGCTGTGCTAGTACGGTTAGCGGGGTCTTCCAAGAGACCCAGTACTTC.

This clonotype has a count of ten or more. The chain is built from TRBV12-3 or TRBV12-4 and TRBJ1-2; 7 bases match TRBD1. V dropped 6 bases and J dropped 2; count of bases not matched to a gene: 12. There are 16 residues in the CDR3. The CDR3 loop reads CASRPTRDSGNYGYTF. Here the CDR3 DNA reads TGTGCCAGCAGACCAACGCGGGACAGTGGCAACTATGGCTACACCTTC.

The table lists this clonotype with a few counts. This CDR3 reads CASSLIGGEAFF. The CDR3 DNA is TGTGCCAGCAGCTTAATTGGCGGTGAAGCTTTCTTT. The gene calls are TRBV11-2 and TRBJ1-1; D gene uncertain. This CDR3 comprises 12 residues. Trimming took 2 bases from V and 7 from J, leaving 8 bases between them. From germline, CDR1 is SGHAT and CDR2 FQNNGV.

This clonotype was recorded at least ten times. The rearrangement links TRBV11-1 to TRBJ2-3; TRBD2 matches at 9 bases. The V gene end was trimmed by 4 bases and the J gene end by 2 bases; junction bases not matched to a gene: 13. Germline V gene data show CDR1 as SGHAT and CDR2 as FQDESV (reference sequence). The CDR3 totals 18 residues. Written as DNA, the CDR3 is TGTGCCAGCAGCTCGAGCGCGGGGGGGGGCCCAAACACAGATACGCAGTATTTT. Its protein product is CASSSSAGGGPNTDTQYF. The variable domain in full, completed from reference TRBV11-1 and TRBJ2-3, reads EAEVAQSPRYKITEKSQAVAFWCDPISGHATLYWYRQILGQGPELLVQFQDESVVDDSQLPKDRFSAERLKGVDSTLKIQPAELGDSAMYLCASSSSAGGGPNTDTQYFGPGTRLTVL.

This chain joins TRBV7-9 and TRBJ2-1, with TRBD2 matching 10 bases. Per germline, CDR1 SEHNR and CDR2 FQNEAQ (reference sequence). V was pared by 10 bases and J by 5 bases, with 11 bases of the junction left unmatched. The CDR3 is 15 residues long. CDR3 nucleotides: TGTGCCATCAGAATCGGGACTAGCGAGGACAATGAGCAGTTCTTC. Protein: CAIRIGTSEDNEQFF.

This clonotype was seen a few times. The rearrangement joins TRBV7-3 to TRBJ2-2; TRBD2 agrees at 8 bases. The CDR3 extends over 18 amino acids. V shed 4 bases, J shed 3 bases, and the junction held 13 bases outside the gene matches. CDR1 and CDR2 from the germline V gene are SGHTA and FQGTGA. The CDR3 DNA follows: TGTGCCAGCAGCTCCGACCCTGATAGCGGGACGGACACCGGGGAGCTGTTTTTT. This sequence encodes CASSSDPDSGTDTGELFF.

This clonotype has just a few counts. The chain combines TRBV12-3 or TRBV12-4 with TRBJ2-1, with TRBD2 as a possible D gene (5 bases). The CDR3 runs 15 residues. Trimming cost V 5 bases and J 2 bases, with 13 bases left between them. The DNA for the CDR3 is TGTGCCAGCAGTAAAGGGAGTGGGACCTACAATGAGCAGTTCTTC. Protein: CASSKGSGTYNEQFF.

This clonotype was seen just once. A read error is possible here, since a much larger clone lies one base away. This chain connects TRBV2 to TRBJ2-1; D is possibly TRBD1 (5 bases). Germline CDR1 SNHLY, CDR2 FYNNEI. The CDR3 length is 15 residues. Here the CDR3 DNA reads TGTGCCAACAGTGATGGTGTAGGGGCACACAATGAGCAGTTCTTC. This codes for CANSDGVGAHNEQFF.

In this sample, this clonotype turned up a few times. This rearrangement joins TRBV11-2 to TRBJ2-1; 12 bases agree with TRBD1. Germline loops: CDR1 SGHAT, CDR2 FQNNGV. The CDR3 length is 16 residues. With 8 bases clipped from V and 4 bases from J, the junction kept 9 bases outside the gene matches. CDR3 in amino acids: CASGTGTGGRYNEQFF. Here the CDR3 DNA reads TGTGCCAGCGGGACGGGGACAGGGGGCCGATACAATGAGCAGTTCTTC. The whole variable domain, remainder taken from reference TRBV11-2 and TRBJ2-1, is EAGVAQSPRYKIIEKRQSVAFWCNPISGHATLYWYQQILGQGPKLLIQFQNNGVVDDSQLPKDRFSAERLKGVDSTLKIQPAKLEDSAVYLCASGTGTGGRYNEQFFGPGTRLTVL.

As DNA, the CDR3 is TGTGCCAGCAGCTTAGCGACCGCTCGCACAGATACGCAGTATTTT. As protein: CASSLATARTDTQYF. The V call is TRBV7-6, the J call TRBJ2-3; no firm D call. Trimming removed 0 bases from V and 1 base from J, with 8 bases in between. Germline V gene sequence: CDR1 SGHVS, CDR2 FNYEAQ. The CDR3 is 15 residues long.

This clonotype was observed at least ten times. The gene calls are TRBV7-2 and TRBJ2-5; no reliable D call. CDR1 is SGHTA, CDR2 FQGNSA, per germline. The length of the CDR3 is 14 residues. Trimming took 1 base from V and 2 from J, leaving 8 bases between them. CDR3 sequence reads: CASSLVVGQETQYF. The CDR3 DNA follows: TGTGCCAGCAGCTTAGTCGTAGGGCAAGAGACCCAGTACTTC.

This clonotype was seen ten or more times. The chain uses TRBV29-1 and TRBJ1-2; possible D gene TRBD1, 6 bases. CDR3 length equals 11 residues. Germline assignment: CDR1 SQVTM and CDR2 ANQGSEA. V was trimmed by 4 bases and J by 8 bases, leaving 11 bases between them. This CDR3 reads CSVGGQGGYTF. The CDR3 nucleotides are TGCAGCGTTGGAGGGCAGGGGGGCTACACCTTC.

This clonotype was seen a few times. The chain joins TRBV3-1 to TRBJ2-7; D unclear. Between the trimmed V and J ends, which lost 4 bases and 0 bases, there was a span of 10 bases. CDR1 and CDR2 from the germline V gene are LGHDT and YNNKEL (reference sequence). The CDR3 is made up of 14 amino acids. This CDR3 is CASSLAYGSYEQYF. As DNA, the CDR3 is TGTGCCAGCAGCCTCGCTTATGGCTCCTACGAGCAGTACTTC.

This clonotype was recorded at least ten times. The chain couples TRBV12-3 or TRBV12-4 to TRBJ2-1, with unresolved D. The V end lost 5 bases, the J end lost 4 bases, and 15 bases lay between the germline ends. The CDR3 sequence is 15 residues long. CDR3 in amino acids: CASSPLPREYNEQFF. DNA of the CDR3: TGTGCCAGCAGTCCTCTCCCTAGGGAATACAATGAGCAGTTCTTC.

Concerning this clonotype: This may be a read error, as it is one base from a much larger clone. The gene calls are TRBV24-1 and TRBJ2-1, with TRBD1 matching over 8 bases. The germline gives CDR1 KGHDR, CDR2 SFDVKD. CDR3 length equals 15 residues. CDR3 residues: CATSEAGQANNEQLF. The CDR3, as DNA: TGTGCCACCAGTGAGGCGGGACAGGCCAACAATGAGCAGCTCTTC.

The chain uses TRBV6-2 or TRBV6-3 and TRBJ1-5, with 7 bases that match TRBD1. Germline V gene lookup returns CDR1 MNHEY and CDR2 SVGEGT. The CDR3 sequence is 15 residues long. Germline trimming cut 6 bases from V and 6 bases from J; bases unmatched to any gene: 11. The CDR3 is CASRLTGDRVQPQHF. DNA for the CDR3: TGTGCCAGCAGGCTTACAGGGGATCGGGTTCAGCCCCAGCATTTT.

This sequence joins TRBV5-5 and TRBJ2-1; 7 bases fit TRBD2. This CDR3 has 15 amino acids. Germline-derived CDR1 and CDR2 are SGHKS and YYEKEE (reference sequence). V lost 0 bases and J lost 6; bases outside the gene matches: 6. The CDR3 DNA reads TGTGCCAGCAGCTTGGATCTAGCGGACTCCAATGAGCAGTTCTTC. Translating it yields CASSLDLADSNEQFF.

About this clonotype itself: A much larger clone differs from this one at a single base, so this may be a read error. The chain employs TRBV7-2 and TRBJ2-2, with 7 bases aligning to TRBD1. Germline V gives CDR1 SGHTA, CDR2 FQGNSA. The CDR3 length is 13 residues. DNA of the CDR3: TGTGCCGGCAGCGAAACAGGGGCCGGGGAGCTGTTTTTT. This codes for CAGSETGAGELFF. The variable domain in full, completed from reference TRBV7-2 and TRBJ2-2, reads GAGVSQSPSNKVTEKGKDVELRCDPISGHTALYWYRQSLGQGLEFLIYFQGNSAPDKSGLPSDRFSAERTGGSVSTLTIQRTQQEDSAVYLCAGSETGAGELFFGEGSRLTVL.

This clonotype was recorded only once. CDR3 DNA sequence: TGTGCCATCACCCTAGGACAGTTTGGCACAGATACGCAGTATTTT. Translating it yields CAITLGQFGTDTQYF. The genes are TRBV10-3 and TRBJ2-3; TRBD1 is a possible D gene (6 bases). Germline V gene lookup returns CDR1 ENHRY and CDR2 SYGVKD. CDR3 length: 15 amino acids. Trimming removed 7 bases from V and 1 base from J, with 15 bases in between.

This clonotype has at least ten counts. V is TRBV7-2 and J is TRBJ2-5, with 9 bases identical to TRBD1. J gave up 4 bases and V 0 bases, and 0 bases lay outside the gene matches. The CDR3 spans 14 residues. Germline loops: CDR1 SGHTA, CDR2 FQGNSA. The CDR3 loop reads CASSLATGGETQYF. The CDR3 DNA sequence: TGTGCCAGCAGCTTAGCGACAGGGGGAGAGACCCAGTACTTC.

This clonotype was counted many times. The chain has TRBV6-5 and TRBJ1-2, with 7 positions matching TRBD1. CDR1 is MNHEY and CDR2 is SVGAGI in the germline V gene. Germline trimming cut 4 bases from V and 5 bases from J; bases unmatched to any gene: 10. The CDR3 spans 15 residues. The CDR3 sequence is CASSLNWDSQYGYTF. The DNA of the CDR3 is TGTGCCAGCAGTTTGAACTGGGACAGCCAATATGGCTACACCTTC.

In this sample, this clonotype turned up a few times. The CDR3 is CASRRGQGTGELFF. CDR3 nucleotides: TGTGCCAGCAGACGTGGACAGGGGACCGGGGAGCTGTTTTTT. This chain connects TRBV7-3 to TRBJ2-2; the match to TRBD1 covers 9 bases. Trimming cost V 6 bases and J 5 bases; bases outside gene matches: 4. The germline V gene has CDR1 SGHTA and CDR2 FQGTGA. The CDR3 totals 14 residues.

A few counts support this clonotype. This sequence joins TRBV30 and TRBJ2-2; tentatively, D is TRBD1 or TRBD2 (6 bases each). Germline values: CDR1 GTSNPN, CDR2 SVGIG (reference sequence). Trimming removed 2 bases at V and 7 bases at J, with 8 bases between. This CDR3 is 12 amino acids long. CDR3 nucleotide sequence: TGTGCCTGGAGTAGGGGGGTCGGGGAGCTGTTTTTT. This gives the protein CAWSRGVGELFF.

The table lists this clonotype with many counts. The V and J genes are TRBV24-1 and TRBJ1-1; tentative D call: TRBD1 (5 bases). Trimming pared 5 bases from V and 3 bases from J, leaving 9 bases between. Germline V CDR1 and CDR2: KGHDR, SFDVKD. CDR3 length: 13 residues. CDR3 sequence: CATSAGGDTEAFF. DNA for the CDR3: TGTGCCACCAGTGCGGGGGGTGACACTGAAGCTTTCTTT.

This clonotype was counted only a few times. The rearrangement joins TRBV12-3 or TRBV12-4 to TRBJ2-7; 7 positions agree with TRBD2. V trimming: 4 bases; J trimming: 5 bases; junction bases outside the gene matches: 11. The CDR3 consists of 15 residues. CDR3 protein: CASSSPQRGSNEQYF. The CDR3 nucleotides read TGTGCCAGCAGTTCACCACAACGCGGGAGCAACGAGCAGTACTTC.